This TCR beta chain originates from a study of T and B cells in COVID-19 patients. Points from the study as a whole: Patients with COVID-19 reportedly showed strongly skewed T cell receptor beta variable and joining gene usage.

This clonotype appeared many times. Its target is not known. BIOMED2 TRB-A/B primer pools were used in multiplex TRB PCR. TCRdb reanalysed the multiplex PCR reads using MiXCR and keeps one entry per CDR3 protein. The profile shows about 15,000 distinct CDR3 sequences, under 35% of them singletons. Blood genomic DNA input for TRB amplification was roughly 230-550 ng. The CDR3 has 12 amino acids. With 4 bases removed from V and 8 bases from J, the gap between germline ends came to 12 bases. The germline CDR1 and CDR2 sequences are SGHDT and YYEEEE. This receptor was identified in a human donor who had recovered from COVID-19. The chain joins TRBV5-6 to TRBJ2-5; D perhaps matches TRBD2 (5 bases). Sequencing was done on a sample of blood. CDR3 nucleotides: TGTGCCAGCAGCGGAAGAGGGAGAACCCAGTACTTC. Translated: CASSGRGRTQYF.